This is a list of T cell receptor beta chains from one sample in a study of blood T cell repertoires in COVID-19. The protocol was immunoSEQ multiplex PCR, while the TCRdb copy is restricted to in-frame clones and leaves out a portion. The data hold roughly 200,000 clones, with 70% to 90% observed a single time. Sequenced sample: peripheral blood. These receptors were collected from a man in his late teens or twenties with active or convalescent COVID-19. Each CDR3 is given with its conserved first and last residue. A D gene is named only where the DNA matches it firmly. Not all rows give a size; the values are once, few, many and, for expanded clones, a class.

v_gene	j_gene	d_gene	abundance	CDR3aa	CDR3nt
TRBV11-2	TRBJ1-1	.	.	CASSPPTAGEAFF	TGTGCCAGCAGCCCCCCGACAGCGGGAGAAGCTTTCTTT
TRBV18	TRBJ2-1	TRBD2	.	CASSPLRPSGYNEQFF	TGTGCCAGCTCACCACTACGGCCTAGCGGTTACAATGAGCAGTTCTTC
TRBV21-1	TRBJ2-3	.	.	CASTLRVAGGDPLLTDTQYF	TGTGCCAGCACCCTTAGAGTCGCGGGAGGGGATCCTCTGTTGACAGATACGCAGTATTTT
TRBV12-3/TRBV12-4	TRBJ1-2	.	.	CASSFGDYGYTF	TGTGCCAGCAGTTTCGGAGACTATGGCTACACCTTC
TRBV7-3	TRBJ1-5	TRBD1	.	CASSQGVGEPQHF	TGTGCCAGCAGCCAGGGGGTTGGGGAGCCCCAGCATTTT
TRBV28	TRBJ2-1	TRBD1	.	CASSPWTGSADEQFF	TGTGCCAGCAGTCCTTGGACAGGGTCAGCCGATGAGCAGTTCTTC
TRBV24-1	TRBJ2-1	TRBD2	.	CATSDHPGLAGGPTAHAAYNEQFF	TGTGCCACCAGTGACCACCCAGGACTAGCGGGAGGCCCTACAGCCCATGCCGCTTACAATGAGCAGTTCTTC
TRBV19	TRBJ1-1	TRBD1	.	CATRGYRGENTEAFF	TGTGCCACCCGAGGATACAGGGGCGAGAACACTGAAGCTTTCTTT
TRBV4-1	TRBJ2-4	TRBD1	.	CASSQNPGQGTKNIQYF	TGCGCCAGCAGCCAAAATCCGGGACAGGGGACCAAAAACATTCAGTACTTC
TRBV10-2	TRBJ2-7	TRBD2	.	CASSESLGGRYEQYF	TGCGCCAGCAGTGAGTCGTTGGGAGGGCGGTACGAGCAGTACTTC
TRBV19	TRBJ1-5	TRBD1	.	CASTSAGTGNQPQHF	TGTGCCAGTACCTCAGCTGGGACAGGCAATCAGCCCCAGCATTTT
TRBV24-1	TRBJ1-2	.	.	CATSDDWNYGYTF	TGTGCCACCAGTGATGACTGGAACTATGGCTACACCTTC
TRBV19	TRBJ1-1	.	.	CASSPEPRATQPEAFF	TGTGCCAGTAGTCCCGAGCCCCGAGCGACTCAACCTGAAGCTTTCTTT
TRBV5-1	TRBJ2-2	.	.	CASIREAGTGELFF	TGCGCCAGCATCAGGGAGGCGGGCACCGGGGAGCTGTTTTTT
TRBV27	TRBJ2-6	.	.	CASSRRTPSSGANVLTF	TGTGCCAGCAGTCGGAGGACTCCGAGCTCTGGGGCCAACGTCCTGACTTTC
TRBV7-6	TRBJ2-7	TRBD1	.	CASSTPPDRGSYEQYF	TGTGCCAGCAGCACCCCCCCCGACAGGGGCTCCTACGAGCAGTACTTC
TRBV9	TRBJ1-2	.	.	CASSHNAGPARGYTF	TGTGCCAGCAGCCACAACGCGGGGCCCGCAAGGGGCTACACCTTC
TRBV28	TRBJ1-5	TRBD1	few	CASPPGQGAWDGNQPQHF	TGTGCCAGTCCTCCGGGACAGGGGGCCTGGGATGGCAATCAGCCCCAGCATTTT
TRBV19	TRBJ2-1	.	.	CASSTGTYNEQFF	TGTGCCAGTAGTACGGGGACCTACAATGAGCAGTTCTTC
TRBV28	TRBJ1-4	TRBD1	.	CASSTGTAFWKLFF	TGTGCCAGCAGCACCGGGACAGCCTTTTGGAAACTGTTTTTT
TRBV7-3	TRBJ2-1	.	.	CASSPGVARSNEQFF	TGTGCCAGCAGCCCGGGGGTAGCGAGGTCCAATGAGCAGTTCTTC
TRBV6-2/TRBV6-3	TRBJ2-5	TRBD2	.	CASSLDLSGRSSETQYF	TGTGCCAGCAGTCTCGACCTCAGCGGGAGAAGCTCAGAGACCCAGTACTTC